A selection of T cell receptor beta chains follows, all from one sample in a study of tumor-infiltrating lymphocytes in primary liver carcinoma. TCRdb redid the calling of the multiplex PCR reads with MiXCR, one entry per CDR3 protein. The top ten hold 15% to 20% of the sample, which has about 84,000 distinct CDR3 sequences, 60% to 75% seen once. The material sequenced was liver tumor tissue from sampling region 1. The receptors were sampled from a man aged 35 to 55 with primary liver carcinoma and hepatitis B virus infection. CDR3s include the opening cysteine and the closing phenylalanine or tryptophan. Each record gives: clone size, D gene, V gene, J gene, CDR3 protein, CDR3 DNA. A D gene is named only where the DNA matches it firmly. Expanded clones are given a class, and other clones once, few, many or no size at all.

clone_size: .
d_call: .
v_call: TRBV12-3/TRBV12-4
j_call: TRBJ1-5
cdr3_aa: CAISKGPSNRPQHF
cdr3_nt: TGTGCCATTAGCAAGGGCCCAAGCAATCGGCCCCAGCATTTT

clone_size: once
d_call: .
v_call: TRBV7-9
j_call: TRBJ1-2
cdr3_aa: CASSPTMIYGYTF
cdr3_nt: TGTGCCAGCAGCCCGACAATGATTTATGGCTACACCTTC

clone_size: .
d_call: TRBD2
v_call: TRBV12-3/TRBV12-4
j_call: TRBJ2-1
cdr3_aa: CTSSFPGLARHTSSYNEHLF
cdr3_nt: TGTACCAGCAGTTTTCCGGGACTAGCAAGACACACCAGCTCCTACAATGAGCATCTCTTC

clone_size: .
d_call: TRBD1
v_call: TRBV5-8
j_call: TRBJ1-2
cdr3_aa: CASSLKGVRGRACYTF
cdr3_nt: TGTGCCAGCAGCTTGAAGGGGGTCAGGGGGCGCGCTTGCTACACTTTC

clone_size: .
d_call: .
v_call: TRBV4-2
j_call: TRBJ2-3
cdr3_aa: CASSEGRESIDTEYF
cdr3_nt: TGTGCCAGCAGCGAAGGACGGGAAAGCATAGATACGGAGTATTTT

clone_size: .
d_call: TRBD2
v_call: TRBV18
j_call: TRBJ2-1
cdr3_aa: CASSPPLASRSYNEQFF
cdr3_nt: TGTGCCAGCTCACCACCACTAGCGTCAAGATCCTACAATGAGCAGTTCTTC

clone_size: .
d_call: TRBD2
v_call: TRBV4-1
j_call: TRBJ2-1
cdr3_aa: CASSQQEAGASYNGQFF
cdr3_nt: TGCGCCAGCAGCCAACAGGAAGCGGGAGCCTCCTACAATGGGCAGTTCTTC

clone_size: few
d_call: .
v_call: TRBV29-1
j_call: TRBJ2-2
cdr3_aa: CSVGSGPLSTGELFF
cdr3_nt: TGCAGCGTGGGCTCGGGACCGTTGAGCACCGGTGAGCTGTTTTTT

clone_size: many
d_call: TRBD1
v_call: TRBV30
j_call: TRBJ2-3
cdr3_aa: CAWRAIDRARADTQYF
cdr3_nt: TGTGCCTGGAGAGCAATCGACAGGGCAAGGGCAGATACGCAGTATTTT

clone_size: .
d_call: TRBD1
v_call: TRBV7-8
j_call: TRBJ1-2
cdr3_aa: CASSWWTGSHYGYTF
cdr3_nt: TGTGCCAGCAGCTGGTGGACAGGGAGCCACTATGGCTACACCTTC

clone_size: many
d_call: .
v_call: TRBV6-1
j_call: TRBJ2-7
cdr3_aa: CASSEQSYEQYF
cdr3_nt: TGTGCCAGCAGTGAACAGTCCTACGAGCAGTACTTC

clone_size: .
d_call: .
v_call: TRBV6-5
j_call: TRBJ2-1
cdr3_aa: CASKPMQGTLQLNEQFF
cdr3_nt: TGTGCCAGCAAGCCCATGCAGGGGACCCTACAGTTAAATGAGCAGTTCTTC

clone_size: many
d_call: TRBD2
v_call: TRBV4-2
j_call: TRBJ2-7
cdr3_aa: CASSVQRDGRYEQYF
cdr3_nt: TGTGCCAGCAGCGTTCAGCGGGACGGGAGATACGAGCAGTACTTC

clone_size: .
d_call: TRBD1
v_call: TRBV28
j_call: TRBJ1-2
cdr3_aa: CASSIGPGTASGYTF
cdr3_nt: TGTGCCAGCAGTATCGGACCCGGGACAGCCAGTGGTTACACCTTC

clone_size: .
d_call: TRBD2
v_call: TRBV29-1
j_call: TRBJ2-7
cdr3_aa: CSVEFVSGSSYDQYF
cdr3_nt: TGCAGCGTTGAATTCGTGAGCGGGAGCTCCTACGATCAGTACTTC

clone_size: .
d_call: .
v_call: TRBV20-1
j_call: TRBJ2-1
cdr3_aa: CSARSDYHTDEQFF
cdr3_nt: TGCAGTGCTAGAAGTGACTACCATACAGATGAGCAGTTCTTC

clone_size: .
d_call: .
v_call: TRBV18
j_call: TRBJ2-7
cdr3_aa: CASSPGSQTYEQYF
cdr3_nt: TGTGCCAGCTCCCCCGGGTCGCAAACCTACGAGCAGTACTTC

clone_size: .
d_call: TRBD1
v_call: TRBV29-1
j_call: TRBJ2-7
cdr3_aa: CCVLTGGSPYEQYF
cdr3_nt: TGCTGCGTTCTAACAGGGGGCAGCCCCTACGAGCAGTACTTC

clone_size: .
d_call: .
v_call: TRBV6-1
j_call: TRBJ1-1
cdr3_aa: CAARSRGVNTEAFF
cdr3_nt: TGTGCCGCAAGATCGAGGGGTGTAAACACTGAAGCATTCTTT

clone_size: .
d_call: TRBD2
v_call: TRBV11-2
j_call: TRBJ2-7
cdr3_aa: CASSLSVGPAGEGYELYF
cdr3_nt: TGTGCCAGCAGCTTATCCGTTGGACCAGCGGGAGAGGGGTACGAGCTGTACTTC

clone_size: many
d_call: TRBD2
v_call: TRBV12-3/TRBV12-4
j_call: TRBJ2-7
cdr3_aa: CASSFGSGTSPEQYF
cdr3_nt: TGTGCCAGCAGTTTTGGTAGCGGGACGTCCCCCGAGCAGTACTTC

clone_size: .
d_call: TRBD1
v_call: TRBV12-3/TRBV12-4
j_call: TRBJ2-5
cdr3_aa: CASSRRDRVKETQYF
cdr3_nt: TGTGCCAGCAGCCGGAGGGACAGGGTGAAAGAGACCCAGTACTTC

clone_size: few
d_call: .
v_call: TRBV19
j_call: TRBJ1-1
cdr3_aa: CATSLRTEAFF
cdr3_nt: TGTGCCACTAGCCTAAGGACTGAAGCTTTCTTT

clone_size: .
d_call: TRBD1
v_call: TRBV11-2
j_call: TRBJ1-1
cdr3_aa: CASCRMGGQGFGIEAFF
cdr3_nt: TGTGCCAGCTGCCGAATGGGGGGACAGGGGTTCGGCATTGAAGCATTCTTT

clone_size: .
d_call: .
v_call: TRBV7-9
j_call: TRBJ2-7
cdr3_aa: CASSPEGGQFYEQYF
cdr3_nt: TGTGCCAGCAGCCCCGAGGGGGGACAGTTCTACGAACAGTACTTC

clone_size: many
d_call: .
v_call: TRBV18
j_call: TRBJ1-1
cdr3_aa: CASSPELQGNTEAFF
cdr3_nt: TGTGCCAGCTCACCGGAATTACAGGGGAACACTGAAGCTTTCTTT

clone_size: many
d_call: .
v_call: TRBV7-9
j_call: TRBJ1-6
cdr3_aa: CASSLAHSPLHF
cdr3_nt: TGTGCCAGCAGCTTAGCCCATTCACCCCTCCACTTT

clone_size: many
d_call: .
v_call: TRBV29-1
j_call: TRBJ2-3
cdr3_aa: CSVEKASHTQYF
cdr3_nt: TGCAGCGTTGAAAAGGCGAGCCATACGCAGTATTTT

clone_size: .
d_call: TRBD1
v_call: TRBV29-1
j_call: TRBJ2-1
cdr3_aa: CSVEGGDWAGGRSNQQFF
cdr3_nt: TGCAGCGTTGAAGGGGGGGATTGGGCAGGGGGCCGTTCCAATCAGCAGTTCTTC

clone_size: many
d_call: TRBD2
v_call: TRBV6-5
j_call: TRBJ2-5
cdr3_aa: CASSYSHSGSGQETQYF
cdr3_nt: TGTGCCAGCAGTTACTCCCACAGCGGGAGTGGCCAAGAGACCCAGTACTTC

clone_size: .
d_call: TRBD2
v_call: TRBV11-1
j_call: TRBJ2-3
cdr3_aa: CASGKGLAVSTDTQYF
cdr3_nt: TGTGCCAGCGGCAAGGGACTAGCGGTTAGTACAGATACACAGTATTTT

clone_size: many
d_call: .
v_call: TRBV19
j_call: TRBJ2-1
cdr3_aa: CASSISRANEQFF
cdr3_nt: TGTGCCAGTAGTATCTCCAGGGCAAATGAGCAGTTCTTC

clone_size: many
d_call: .
v_call: TRBV13
j_call: TRBJ2-7
cdr3_aa: CASSTSGTVYEQYF
cdr3_nt: TGTGCCAGCAGCACTTCCGGGACGGTCTACGAGCAGTACTTC

clone_size: .
d_call: .
v_call: TRBV2
j_call: TRBJ1-5
cdr3_aa: CSSTGQYSNQPQHF
cdr3_nt: TGTTCCAGCACCGGACAATATAGCAATCAGCCCCAGCATTTT

clone_size: .
d_call: .
v_call: TRBV4-2
j_call: TRBJ2-5
cdr3_aa: CANSQDISWAIGETQYF
cdr3_nt: TGTGCCAACAGCCAAGATATTTCATGGGCTATCGGGGAGACCCAGTACTTC

clone_size: many
d_call: .
v_call: TRBV7-9
j_call: TRBJ1-6
cdr3_aa: CASSLATGFRSPLHF
cdr3_nt: TGTGCCAGCAGCTTAGCCACAGGGTTTCGATCACCCCTCCACTTT

clone_size: few
d_call: .
v_call: TRBV6-5
j_call: TRBJ2-3
cdr3_aa: CASRSIADSTDTQYF
cdr3_nt: TGTGCCAGCAGATCCATAGCGGATAGCACAGATACGCAGTATTTT

clone_size: .
d_call: .
v_call: TRBV6-5
j_call: TRBJ1-5
cdr3_aa: CARKETGDQSQHF
cdr3_nt: TGTGCCAGAAAGGAGACAGGAGATCAGTCCCAGCATTTT

clone_size: .
d_call: .
v_call: TRBV11-2
j_call: TRBJ1-2
cdr3_aa: CALISPYGYIF
cdr3_nt: TGTGCCTTAATAAGTCCCTATGGCTACATCTTC

clone_size: once
d_call: TRBD2
v_call: TRBV10-3
j_call: TRBJ2-3
cdr3_aa: CATSASTGLAGGVMRGDTQYF
cdr3_nt: TGTGCCACCAGTGCGTCCACCGGACTAGCGGGAGGGGTTATGCGTGGAGATACGCAGTATTTT

clone_size: .
d_call: TRBD2
v_call: TRBV29-1
j_call: TRBJ2-3
cdr3_aa: CRVEDQSGRSADTQYF
cdr3_nt: TGCAGAGTTGAAGATCAGAGCGGGAGAAGTGCAGATACGCAATATTTT

clone_size: .
d_call: .
v_call: TRBV11-2
j_call: TRBJ2-2
cdr3_aa: CANSLSWNTGELFF
cdr3_nt: TGTGCCAACAGCTTAAGTTGGAACACCGGGGAGCTGTTTTTT

clone_size: .
d_call: .
v_call: TRBV6-5
j_call: TRBJ2-2
cdr3_aa: CVSSYSVYTGTGELFF
cdr3_nt: TGTGTCAGCAGTTACTCGGTCTACACGGGGACCGGGGAGCTGTTTTTT

clone_size: .
d_call: TRBD2
v_call: TRBV4-1
j_call: TRBJ2-1
cdr3_aa: CARSQPGGKEREGLSSYNEQFF
cdr3_nt: TGCGCCAGGAGCCAACCAGGGGGAAAAGAGCGGGAGGGCTTAAGCTCCTACAATGAGCAGTTCTTT

clone_size: many
d_call: .
v_call: TRBV6-1
j_call: TRBJ2-7
cdr3_aa: CASSGTPGAYEQYF
cdr3_nt: TGTGCCAGCAGTGGGACTCCTGGGGCCTACGAGCAGTACTTC

clone_size: .
d_call: .
v_call: TRBV12-3/TRBV12-4
j_call: TRBJ1-5
cdr3_aa: CANNLGGVGQPQHF
cdr3_nt: TGTGCCAACAACCTGGGAGGGGTCGGTCAGCCCCAGCATTTT

clone_size: .
d_call: TRBD2
v_call: TRBV12-3/TRBV12-4
j_call: TRBJ2-7
cdr3_aa: CASSVIGRALEDQCF
cdr3_nt: TGTGCCAGCAGTGTCATCGGGAGGGCCTTGGAAGATCAGTGCTTC

clone_size: .
d_call: .
v_call: TRBV27
j_call: TRBJ2-2
cdr3_aa: CASTMNTGELFF
cdr3_nt: TGTGCCAGCACTATGAACACCGGGGAGCTGTTTTTT

clone_size: many
d_call: TRBD1
v_call: TRBV5-4
j_call: TRBJ2-2
cdr3_aa: CASSSDRGRLGELFF
cdr3_nt: TGTGCCAGCAGCTCCGACAGGGGGCGGCTCGGGGAGCTGTTTTTT

clone_size: .
d_call: .
v_call: TRBV28
j_call: TRBJ1-4
cdr3_aa: CASSLGGPSEKLFF
cdr3_nt: TGTGCCAGCAGTTTGGGGGGCCCCAGTGAAAAACTGTTTTTT

clone_size: .
d_call: .
v_call: TRBV20-1
j_call: TRBJ2-2
cdr3_aa: CSARGHTWELFF
cdr3_nt: TGCAGTGCTAGAGGCCACACCTGGGAGCTGTTTTTT

clone_size: .
d_call: .
v_call: TRBV4-1
j_call: TRBJ2-7
cdr3_aa: CASNQGDHYEQYF
cdr3_nt: TGCGCCAGCAACCAAGGGGACCACTACGAGCAGTACTTC

clone_size: .
d_call: TRBD1
v_call: TRBV4-1
j_call: TRBJ2-1
cdr3_aa: CASSNLQGANYNEQFF
cdr3_nt: TGCGCCAGCAGCAATCTGCAGGGGGCGAATTATAATGAGCAGTTCTTC

clone_size: .
d_call: TRBD2
v_call: TRBV7-8
j_call: TRBJ2-2
cdr3_aa: CASSTLASGGRGGELFF
cdr3_nt: TGTGCCAGCAGCACCCTTGCCAGTGGAGGGAGGGGCGGGGAGCTGTTTTTT

clone_size: .
d_call: .
v_call: TRBV12-3/TRBV12-4
j_call: TRBJ1-1
cdr3_aa: CASSPQHGSTETFF
cdr3_nt: TGTGCCAGCAGTCCCCAACATGGTAGCACTGAAACTTTCTTC

clone_size: once
d_call: .
v_call: TRBV15
j_call: TRBJ2-3
cdr3_aa: CATNRWEEDTQYF
cdr3_nt: TGTGCCACCAACAGGTGGGAGGAAGATACGCAGTATTTT

clone_size: few
d_call: .
v_call: TRBV11-3
j_call: TRBJ1-1
cdr3_aa: CASITGNTEAFF
cdr3_nt: TGTGCCAGCATCACAGGGAACACTGAAGCTTTCTTT

clone_size: .
d_call: .
v_call: TRBV12-3/TRBV12-4
j_call: TRBJ2-4
cdr3_aa: CANSFGGRNIQYF
cdr3_nt: TGTGCCAACAGTTTTGGAGGAAGAAACATTCAGTACTTC

clone_size: .
d_call: .
v_call: TRBV4-1
j_call: TRBJ1-2
cdr3_aa: CASSQVTANYGYIF
cdr3_nt: TGCGCCAGTAGCCAAGTGACGGCTAACTATGGCTACATCTTC

clone_size: .
d_call: .
v_call: TRBV6-5
j_call: TRBJ1-6
cdr3_aa: CASSREGDSPLHF
cdr3_nt: TGTGCCAGCAGCCGCGAGGGGGATTCACCCCTCCACTTT